This TCR beta chain was captured by sequencing in a study of blood T cell repertoires in COVID-19. Study context: Samples taken during acute and convalescent COVID-19 were collected in the United States, Italy and Spain.

V was cut by 5 bases and J by 3 bases, with 20 bases left in between. The CDR3 runs 17 residues. CDR1 is MNHEY, CDR2 SMNVEV, per germline (reference sequence). The assay was immunoSEQ multiplex PCR, and TCRdb's table has in-frame clones only and misses some. Seen here are about 140,000 clones, approximately 80% observed once, and the top ten hold approximately 11%. Sequencing input: peripheral blood. V usage is TRBV27 and J usage is TRBJ2-1; TRBD2 is a possible D gene (5 bases). This receptor was taken from a man in his fifties or sixties who had recovered from COVID-19. CDR3 DNA sequence: TGTGCCAGCAGTCCCCAATCTAGCAAGGGCGTCTACAATGAGCAGTTCTTC. Its translation: CASSPQSSKGVYNEQFF.